Listed here is a single T cell receptor beta chain. This entry is derived from a study of blood T cell repertoires in COVID-19. Study-wide background: The samples span acute and convalescent COVID-19 from the United States, Italy and Spain. T cells, B-cell-depleted T cells, or PBMCs provided the cDNA or gDNA that served as material.

Germline V CDR1 and CDR2: MNHNS, SASEGT. The CDR3 is 15 amino acids. V was shortened by 2 bases and J by 0 bases, with 10 bases between the two germline ends. Sequencing used immunoSEQ multiplex PCR; TCRdb keeps in-frame clones, though not all of them. Altogether roughly 100,000 clones are present, roughly 88% being singletons, with the ten largest covering 2.1%. The genes are TRBV6-1 and TRBJ1-2; no clear D gene. Sequences were obtained from peripheral blood. The sequence derives from a man aged 45-65 years with COVID-19, enrolled during active disease. The CDR3 sequence: CASSERHLANYGYTF. The CDR3 bases are TGTGCCAGCAGTGAACGGCACCTAGCTAACTATGGCTACACCTTC.